A selection of T cell receptor beta chains follows, all from one sample in a study of tumor-infiltrating lymphocytes in primary liver carcinoma. Via MiXCR, TCRdb re-called the multiplex PCR reads, giving one row per CDR3 protein. The sample holds about 41,000 distinct CDR3 sequences, around 66% seen once. Input material: liver tumor tissue from sampling region 2. The receptors were gathered from a man aged 35 to 55 with primary liver carcinoma and hepatitis B virus infection. Both conserved end residues are part of each CDR3. The D gene is left open where the match is weak. Clone size, where shown, is once, few, many, or a class for clones that have expanded.

-	-	TRBV14	TRBJ2-1	CAGSQGRSSRGQFF	TGTGCCGGCAGCCAAGGAAGGTCTTCGAGGGGGCAGTTCTTC
-	-	TRBV7-9	TRBJ1-2	CASSGQGTNYGYTF	TGTGCCAGCAGCGGGCAAGGAACTAACTACGGCTACACCTTC
-	-	TRBV6-1	TRBJ1-4	CANSIMDTNEQLFF	TGTGCCAACAGTATAATGGACACTAATGAACAACTGTTTTTT
-	-	TRBV12-3/TRBV12-4	TRBJ2-1	CATRLGQNNEQFF	TGTGCTACCCGTCTCGGACAGAACAATGAGCAGTTCTTC
TRBD2	-	TRBV11-2	TRBJ2-7	CASRAGAGEGSYKRYF	TGTGCCAGCAGGGCGGGAGCGGGAGAAGGATCCTACAAGAGGTACTTC
TRBD1	-	TRBV12-3/TRBV12-4	TRBJ2-1	CASSLGQGHVSEQFF	TGTGCCAGCAGTTTGGGACAGGGACATGTCAGTGAGCAGTTCTTC
-	-	TRBV30	TRBJ2-3	CAWSRLAFRDMQYF	TGTGCCTGGAGCCGATTAGCGTTCAGAGATATGCAGTATTTT
-	-	TRBV12-3/TRBV12-4	TRBJ2-7	CTSSVQGKEEQYF	TGTACCAGTAGTGTACAGGGTAAGGAGGAGCAGTACTTT
TRBD2	many	TRBV28	TRBJ2-5	CASSFLAGGVETQYF	TGTGCCAGCAGTTTTCTAGCGGGAGGGGTGGAGACCCAGTACTTC
TRBD2	once	TRBV11-2	TRBJ2-2	CASGLLAGNTGEPFF	TGCGCCAGCGGCTTACTAGCGGGGAACACCGGGGAGCCGTTTTTT
-	-	TRBV2	TRBJ2-6	CASLFREAGANVLTF	TGTGCCAGCCTGTTTCGAGAGGCTGGGGCCAACGTCCTGACTTTC
-	-	TRBV10-1	TRBJ2-7	CASSPGGVIYKQYF	TGCGCCAGCAGTCCTGGGGGAGTGATCTACAAGCAGTACTTC
-	-	TRBV12-3/TRBV12-4	TRBJ2-5	CASGPAWVEETQYF	TGTGCCAGCGGTCCCGCCTGGGTTGAAGAGACCCAGTACTTC
TRBD1	once	TRBV19	TRBJ2-1	CASSIGGSRSSYNKQFF	TGTGCCAGTAGCATAGGGGGCTCGAGGAGCTCCTACAATAAGCAGTTCTTC
-	-	TRBV6-1	TRBJ1-5	CTSSDPSQGNQPQHF	TGTACCAGCAGTGATCCGAGTCAGGGGAATCAGCCCCAGCATTTT
TRBD1	many	TRBV5-8	TRBJ2-1	CASSWGQGAQFF	TGTGCCAGCAGCTGGGGCCAGGGGGCCCAGTTCTTC
-	-	TRBV7-6	TRBJ2-5	CASSQSEGIQYF	TGTGCCAGCAGCCAGTCTGAGGGGATCCAGTACTTC
-	-	TRBV6-1	TRBJ1-1	CASSEAQLDMLNTEAFF	TGTGCCAGTAGTGAAGCGCAATTAGACATGCTGAACACTGAAGCTTTCTTT
-	many	TRBV11-2	TRBJ2-3	CASSLLDGESTQYF	TGTGCCAGCAGCTTACTTGATGGAGAGAGCACGCAGTATTTT
-	-	TRBV14	TRBJ2-7	CASRQGLSLRYF	TGTGCCAGCAGACAAGGATTGAGCTTGCGGTACTTC
-	many	TRBV28	TRBJ2-3	CASRGTRDTQYF	TGTGCCAGCAGAGGAACCAGGGATACGCAGTATTTT
-	-	TRBV11-2	TRBJ2-4	CTSITSAVAKNIEYF	TGTACCAGCATCACTTCGGCGGTAGCCAAAAACATTGAGTACTTC
TRBD1	-	TRBV10-3	TRBJ1-5	CAFSAGRGRTDTQHF	TGTGCCTTCAGTGCTGGCAGGGGGCGCACAGATACGCAGCATTTT
TRBD1	-	TRBV11-1	TRBJ2-7	CTSRGKRSYEQHF	TGTACCAGCAGGGGGAAGCGGTCCTACGAGCAGCACTTC
-	-	TRBV12-3/TRBV12-4	TRBJ2-5	CASSLGTASQTQYF	TGCGCCAGCAGTTTAGGAACCGCCTCTCAGACCCAGTACTTC